Listed below are T cell receptor beta chains from one sample, sequenced in a study of cytomegalovirus exposure and HLA in healthy donors. The table came from immunoSEQ multiplex PCR; TCRdb's copy has only in-frame clones and leaves some out. The table includes more than 150,000 clones, approximately 85% detected once. The material sequenced was PBMCs. All receptors derive from a man aged 18 to 29 in good health and CMV-seropositive. The CDR3 runs from the conserved cysteine through the conserved F or W. Each record gives: D gene, clone size, J gene, V gene, CDR3 protein, CDR3 DNA. The D gene is left open where the match is weak. Size values are once, few and many counts, or a class for expanded clones, and some rows have none.

- - TRBJ2-5 TRBV5-4 CASSLLTGGETQYF TGTGCCAGCAGCTTGTTGACAGGTGGGGAGACCCAGTACTTC
- - TRBJ2-4 TRBV28 CASSSPRVSLRGAKNIQYF TGTGCCAGCAGTTCCCCCCGGGTGAGCCTTAGGGGAGCCAAAAACATTCAGTACTTC
TRBD1 - TRBJ2-5 TRBV7-2 CASSNRGGMVETQYF TGTGCCAGCAGCAACAGGGGTGGGATGGTTGAGACCCAGTACTTC
TRBD1 - TRBJ2-5 TRBV9 CASSVVGQGKETQYF TGTGCCAGCAGCGTAGTAGGACAGGGTAAAGAGACCCAGTACTTC
- - TRBJ2-3 TRBV2 CASSGADTQYF TGTGCCAGCAGTGGGGCGGATACGCAGTATTTT
- - TRBJ2-7 TRBV28 CASSLISGREQYF TGTGCCAGCAGTTTGATTAGTGGGCGCGAGCAGTACTTC
- - TRBJ2-2 TRBV5-1 CAQGRDTGELFF TGCGCCCAGGGGAGAGACACCGGGGAGCTGTTTTTT
TRBD1 - TRBJ2-3 TRBV6-4 CASSDATGGTDTQYF TGTGCCAGCAGTGACGCTACAGGGGGCACAGATACGCAGTATTTT
- - TRBJ1-2 TRBV5-4 CASSQDSNYGYTF TGTGCCAGCAGCCAGGACAGTAACTATGGCTACACCTTC
- - TRBJ1-5 TRBV7-8 CASSAGQSNSNQPQHF TGTGCCAGCAGCGCCGGACAGTCAAATAGCAATCAGCCCCAGCATTTT
TRBD1 - TRBJ1-4 TRBV6-6 CASSSPGQGNEKLFF TGTGCCAGCAGCAGCCCGGGACAGGGGAATGAAAAACTGTTTTTT
TRBD2 once TRBJ2-1 TRBV10-1 CASSPGLAGVYRGFF TGCGCCAGCAGTCCGGGACTAGCGGGGGTCTACAGAGGGTTCTTC
TRBD2 few TRBJ2-1 TRBV6-1 CASSEGASGEGEQFF TGTGCCAGCAGTGAAGGGGCTAGCGGGGAGGGTGAGCAGTTCTTC
- - TRBJ2-1 TRBV5-1 CASLPGGVPYNEQFF TGCGCCAGCCTACCCGGAGGGGTTCCCTACAATGAGCAGTTCTTC
TRBD1 - TRBJ2-3 TRBV5-1 CASSLGTGQGTDTQYF TGCGCCAGCAGCTTGGGAACGGGACAGGGTACAGATACGCAGTATTTT
TRBD1 once TRBJ1-5 TRBV6-1 CASSPRGGYDQPQHF TGTGCCAGCAGCCCGCGAGGGGGCTACGATCAGCCCCAGCATTTT
TRBD2 - TRBJ2-7 TRBV5-1 CASSLSGGFEQYF TGCGCCAGCAGCTTAAGCGGGGGGTTCGAGCAGTACTTC
- - TRBJ1-1 TRBV27 CASSLVVNTEAFF TGTGCCAGCAGTTTAGTAGTGAACACTGAAGCTTTCTTT
- - TRBJ2-5 TRBV13 CASSLEPEQETQYF TGTGCCAGCAGCTTAGAACCAGAACAAGAGACCCAGTACTTC
TRBD2 - TRBJ2-2 TRBV9 CASSVGLRGDNTGELFF TGTGCCAGCAGCGTAGGTCTGCGGGGGGACAACACCGGGGAGCTGTTTTTT
- - TRBJ2-3 TRBV7-2 CASSFLDTQYF TGTGCCAGCAGCTTCCTAGATACGCAGTATTTT
TRBD2 - TRBJ2-7 TRBV27 CASSLDSGGYEQYF TGTGCCAGCAGTTTGGATAGCGGGGGTTACGAGCAGTACTTC
- - TRBJ2-2 TRBV11-2 CASSAGLWNTGELFF TGTGCCAGCAGCGCGGGACTCTGGAACACCGGGGAGCTGTTTTTT
TRBD2 - TRBJ2-1 TRBV9 CASSTLPSGIYNEQFF TGTGCCAGCAGCACCCTGCCTAGCGGGATCTACAATGAGCAGTTCTTC
- - TRBJ1-5 TRBV6-1 CASRNRAQGDQPQHF TGTGCCAGCAGGAATAGGGCCCAGGGTGATCAGCCCCAGCATTTT
TRBD2 - TRBJ2-3 TRBV14 CASSQVSSGASTDTQYF TGTGCCAGCAGCCAAGTTTCTAGCGGTGCTAGCACAGATACGCAGTATTTT
- - TRBJ2-3 TRBV5-8 CASSLDRPSTDTQYF TGTGCCAGCAGCTTGGACAGGCCTAGCACAGATACGCAGTATTTT
- - TRBJ1-3 TRBV7-9 CAFDGVLSGNTIYF TGTGCCTTTGACGGGGTTCTCTCTGGAAACACCATATATTTT
TRBD1 - TRBJ2-2 TRBV9 CASSRGLDTGELFF TGTGCCAGCAGCAGGGGGCTCGACACCGGGGAGCTGTTTTTT
- - TRBJ1-2 TRBV5-6 CASSFPGSFNYGYTF TGTGCCAGCAGTTTTCCAGGAAGCTTTAACTATGGCTACACCTTC
TRBD1 - TRBJ1-6 TRBV18 CASSPVGGYISPLHF TGTGCCAGCTCACCAGTAGGGGGCTACATCTCACCCCTCCACTTT
- once TRBJ2-7 TRBV28 CASSFSRVPYEQYF TGTGCCAGCAGTTTTTCCAGGGTCCCCTACGAGCAGTACTTC
- - TRBJ1-1 TRBV9 CASSRDTEAFF TGTGCCAGCAGCCGGGACACTGAAGCTTTCTTT
TRBD2 few TRBJ2-7 TRBV6-5 CASSYREGGSEQYF TGTGCCAGCAGTTACCGGGAGGGGGGTTCCGAGCAGTACTTC
- - TRBJ1-5 TRBV7-2 CASSLGPGTRQPQHF TGTGCCAGCAGCTTAGGGCCGGGGACAAGACAGCCCCAGCATTTT
- - TRBJ1-3 TRBV5-6 CASSPGMQRSGNTIYF TGTGCCAGCAGCCCAGGAATGCAGCGGTCTGGAAACACCATATATTTT
TRBD1 - TRBJ1-4 TRBV5-1 CASSLGGREKLFF TGCGCCAGCAGCTTAGGGGGCCGAGAAAAACTGTTTTTT
TRBD1 - TRBJ2-3 TRBV5-4 CASSHKGAVQDTQYF TGTGCCAGCAGCCATAAGGGGGCCGTTCAAGATACGCAGTATTTT
TRBD2 few TRBJ2-2 TRBV7-3 CASSPGLGPGELFF TGTGCCAGCAGCCCCGGACTAGGGCCCGGGGAGCTGTTTTTT
- once TRBJ2-7 TRBV30 CAWRQGTYEQYF TGTGCCTGGAGGCAGGGGACCTACGAGCAGTACTTC
TRBD2 - TRBJ2-3 TRBV23-1 CASSQSAGTSGEKDTQYF TGCGCCAGCAGTCAATCGGCCGGGACTAGCGGGGAAAAGGATACGCAGTATTTT
TRBD1 - TRBJ1-1 TRBV5-1 CASSLGGQGMNTEAFF TGCGCCAGCAGCTTGGGGGGACAGGGGATGAACACTGAAGCTTTCTTT
- - TRBJ1-1 TRBV12-5 CASGLGNRENTEAFF TGTGCTAGTGGTTTAGGAAACAGGGAGAACACTGAAGCTTTCTTT
- - TRBJ2-7 TRBV10-1 CASSTDPQGPNEQYF TGCGCCAGCAGTACGGATCCACAGGGCCCCAACGAGCAGTACTTC
- - TRBJ1-1 TRBV11-3 CASSNNRATEAFF TGTGCCAGCAGCAACAACAGGGCCACTGAAGCTTTCTTT
- - TRBJ2-5 TRBV5-6 CASSPPRVGLETQYF TGTGCCAGCAGCCCTCCCCGGGTGGGACTAGAGACCCAGTACTTC
- - TRBJ1-5 TRBV10-2 CASSDIGGDNQPQHF TGCGCCAGCAGTGATATAGGGGGGGACAATCAGCCCCAGCATTTT